This paragraph reports one T cell receptor beta chain. The method was immunoSEQ multiplex PCR; TCRdb's version includes in-frame clones alone and lacks a portion of them. This table holds tens of thousands of clones, around 89% found once. These data belong to a study of blood T cell repertoires in COVID-19. The sample consisted of peripheral blood. The sequence derives from an older woman with active COVID-19.

DNA of the CDR3: TGTGCCAGCAGTGCCCAGGGGAGCACCGGGGAGCTGTTTTTT. As protein: CASSAQGSTGELFF. The chain couples TRBV6-4 to TRBJ2-2; possible D gene TRBD1, 6 bases. V shed 4 bases and J shed 4 bases, with 10 bases lying between them. Germline lookup yields CDR1 MRHNA and CDR2 SNTAGT. This CDR3 region has 14 residues.